The next 15 T cell receptor beta chains were all read from a single sample in a study of cytomegalovirus exposure and HLA in healthy donors. Clones were read by immunoSEQ multiplex PCR, and TCRdb kept only the in-frame ones, dropping some. The sample yields about 170,000 clones, around nine tenths seen once. Material for sequencing was PBMCs. These TCRs come from a woman aged 25 to 45 in good health and CMV-seronegative.

The chain uses TRBV7-8 and TRBJ1-3; D possibly corresponds to TRBD1 (6 bases). Germline V gene lookup returns CDR1 SGHVS and CDR2 FQNEAQ. The CDR3 is 17 amino acids. V gave up 6 bases and J gave up 0 bases, with 18 bases separating them. CDR3: CASRRSRGYHSGNTIYF. The CDR3 nucleotides read TGTGCCAGCAGACGGTCCAGGGGCTACCACTCTGGAAACACCATATATTTT.

The chain couples TRBV7-2 to TRBJ2-2, with 11 positions matching TRBD1. V trimming: 1 base; J trimming: 4 bases; junction bases outside the gene matches: 2. CDR1 and CDR2 from the germline V gene are SGHTA and FQGNSA. The CDR3 covers 16 residues. CDR3 sequence reads: CASSLGGTGGTGELFF. CDR3 nucleotides: TGTGCCAGCAGCTTAGGAGGGACAGGGGGCACCGGGGAGCTGTTTTTT. The full variable domain, completed using reference TRBV7-2 and TRBJ2-2, is GAGVSQSPSNKVTEKGKDVELRCDPISGHTALYWYRQSLGQGLEFLIYFQGNSAPDKSGLPSDRFSAERTGGSVSTLTIQRTQQEDSAVYLCASSLGGTGGTGELFFGEGSRLTVL.

The V gene is TRBV7-9, the J gene TRBJ1-1, with 10 bases identical to TRBD1. In germline, CDR1 is SEHNR, CDR2 FQNEAQ (reference sequence). The CDR3 runs 14 residues. J was trimmed by 3 bases and V by 4 bases; bases with no gene match: 2. The CDR3 nucleotides read TGTGCCAGCAGCTCTGGACAGGGGGACACTGAAGCTTTCTTT. This codes for CASSSGQGDTEAFF.

The V call is TRBV7-8, the J call TRBJ1-1; tentatively, D is TRBD1 (5 bases). Germline V gene data show CDR1 as SGHVS and CDR2 as FQNEAQ. Trimming pared 1 base from V and 0 bases from J, leaving 12 bases between. CDR3 length: 16 residues. For the CDR3, the DNA is TGTGCCAGCAGCTTAGTAGGGGTCCAGATGAACACTGAAGCTTTCTTT. It codes for CASSLVGVQMNTEAFF.

The chain joins TRBV10-2 to TRBJ1-6; D remains ambiguous. Germline CDR1 and CDR2: WSHSY and SAAADI. V shed 3 bases and J shed 6 bases, with 9 bases lying between them. The CDR3 is 14 amino acids. The CDR3 protein is CASSDGGSNSPLHF. In nucleotides, the CDR3 is TGCGCCAGCAGTGATGGAGGTTCTAATTCACCCCTCCACTTT.

The chain carries TRBV6-1 and TRBJ2-3; 13 nucleotides agree with TRBD2. The CDR3 covers 15 residues. Per the germline V gene, CDR1 is MNHNS and CDR2 is SASEGT. With 6 bases clipped from V and 4 bases from J, the junction kept 4 bases outside the gene matches. CDR3 bases: TGTGCCAGCAGCCGGACTAGCGGGGGCCCAGATACGCAGTATTTT. Protein product: CASSRTSGGPDTQYF.

V gene TRBV6-4 combines with J gene TRBJ2-7; D is ambiguous. The CDR3 has 13 residues. Germline CDR1 is MRHNA and CDR2 is SNTAGT. V was pared by 0 bases and J by 7 bases, with 10 bases between. CDR3 nucleotide sequence: TGTGCCAGCAGTGACTCTGAGACGAGGGAGCAGTACTTC. This codes for CASSDSETREQYF.

This sequence joins TRBV4-2 and TRBJ2-3; TRBD2 agrees at 9 bases. From germline, CDR1 is LGHNA and CDR2 YNFKEQ. V lost 0 bases to trimming and J lost 5 bases; unmatched junction nucleotides: 6. The CDR3 is 16 amino acids. CDR3 region: CASSQDSSGGRDTQYF. The CDR3 DNA follows: TGTGCCAGCAGCCAAGATTCCAGCGGGGGGAGAGATACGCAGTATTTT.

This chain links TRBV5-1 with TRBJ1-2, with 7 bases aligning to TRBD1. V shed 4 bases and J 8 bases; nucleotides not matched to a gene: 8. The V gene's germline CDR1 is SGHRS and CDR2 YFSETQ. The CDR3 length is 13 residues. This CDR3 reads CASSLTGEEGYTF. CDR3 nucleotide sequence: TGCGCCAGCAGCCTAACAGGGGAGGAAGGCTACACCTTC.

The V and J genes are TRBV5-1 and TRBJ1-6, with D perhaps TRBD1 (5 bases). The CDR3 runs 13 residues. The V end lost 5 bases, the J end lost 10 bases, and 13 bases lay between the germline ends. Germline-derived CDR1 and CDR2 are SGHRS and YFSETQ. CDR3 loop: CASRRTTHSPLHF. CDR3 bases: TGCGCCAGCAGACGGACAACCCACTCACCCCTCCACTTT.

CDR3 nucleotides: TGTGCCAGCAGTGTTCTATCAGGGGGCACAGATACGCAGTATTTT. Protein: CASSVLSGGTDTQYF. The chain uses TRBV6-1 and TRBJ2-3, with D possibly TRBD1 on 6 matching bases. The V gene lost 4 bases and the J gene lost 1 base, with 12 bases spanning the gap. Germline lookup yields CDR1 MNHNS and CDR2 SASEGT. This CDR3 is built from 15 residues.

This chain links TRBV5-1 with TRBJ1-2; D perhaps matches TRBD1 (6 bases). V was cut by 0 bases and J by 0 bases, with 9 bases left in between. CDR3 length: 15 amino acids. Germline loops: CDR1 SGHRS, CDR2 YFSETQ. The CDR3 nucleotides read TGCGCCAGCAGCTTGGAGGACAGAACTAACTATGGCTACACCTTC. Translated, it gives CASSLEDRTNYGYTF.

The rearrangement links TRBV6-1 to TRBJ2-1; 8 positions match TRBD2. Germline lookup yields CDR1 MNHNS and CDR2 SASEGT. CDR3 length: 15 residues. Germline trimming cut 6 bases from V and 2 bases from J; bases unmatched to any gene: 6. The CDR3 region is CASRGRGDPYNEQFF. CDR3 coding DNA: TGTGCCAGCAGAGGGCGGGGGGATCCCTACAATGAGCAGTTCTTC.

The chain recombines TRBV7-9 with TRBJ1-6, with TRBD1 as a possible D gene (6 bases). V lost 1 base and J lost 6, with 16 bases in between. The CDR3 extends over 17 amino acids. CDR1 and CDR2 (germline): SEHNR, FQNEAQ (reference sequence). CDR3 nucleotide sequence: TGTGCCAGCAGCTTAGGGGCGGGGGGGGCGACTAATTCACCCCTCCACTTT. Protein: CASSLGAGGATNSPLHF. The complete variable domain, with remaining parts taken from reference TRBV7-9 and TRBJ1-6, reads DTGVSQNPRHKITKRGQNVTFRCDPISEHNRLYWYRQTLGQGPEFLTYFQNEAQLEKSRLLSDRFSAERPKGSFSTLEIQRTEQGDSAMYLCASSLGAGGATNSPLHFGNGTRLTVT.

The chain links TRBV27 to TRBJ2-7; a possible D gene is TRBD2 (7 bases). Trimming took off 5 bases at V and 6 bases at J, with 23 bases between the two ends. In germline, CDR1 is MNHEY, CDR2 SMNVEV (reference sequence). CDR3 length: 16 amino acids. This CDR3 reads CASSGGVFGQQGEQYF. CDR3 coding DNA: TGTGCCAGCAGTGGGGGGGTGTTTGGTCAACAGGGCGAGCAGTACTTC.